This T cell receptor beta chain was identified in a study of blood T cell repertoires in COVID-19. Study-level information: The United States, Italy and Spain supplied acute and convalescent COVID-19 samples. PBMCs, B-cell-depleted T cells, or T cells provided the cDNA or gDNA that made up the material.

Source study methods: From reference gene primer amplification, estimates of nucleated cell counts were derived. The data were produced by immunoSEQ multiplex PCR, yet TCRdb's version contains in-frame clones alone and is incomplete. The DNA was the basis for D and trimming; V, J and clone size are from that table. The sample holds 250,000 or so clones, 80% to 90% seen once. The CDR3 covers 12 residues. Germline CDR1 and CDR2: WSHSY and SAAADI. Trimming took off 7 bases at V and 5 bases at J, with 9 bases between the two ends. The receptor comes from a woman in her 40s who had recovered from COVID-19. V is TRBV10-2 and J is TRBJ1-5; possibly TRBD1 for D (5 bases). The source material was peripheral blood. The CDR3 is CASTPGDQPQHF. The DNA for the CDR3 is TGCGCCAGCACTCCGGGGGATCAGCCCCAGCATTTT.